The rows below give T cell receptor beta chains drawn from one sample of a study of cytomegalovirus exposure and HLA in healthy donors. Sequenced by immunoSEQ multiplex PCR; TCRdb stores in-frame clones only, minus some. The data hold more than 95,000 clones, with around 80% observed a single time. Source material: PBMCs. These receptors originate from a man younger than 30 in good health and CMV-seronegative. CDR3s include the opening cysteine and the closing phenylalanine or tryptophan. Each record gives: D gene, J gene, CDR3 length, V gene, clone size, CDR3 protein, CDR3 DNA. The D gene is left open where the match is weak. Clone size is shown for a subset of rows, as once, few, many or a class of expanded clone.

D: -
J: TRBJ1-1
length: 15
V: TRBV5-6
size: -
CDR3: CASSLDVDMNTEAFF
DNA: TGTGCCAGCAGCTTGGATGTCGACATGAACACTGAAGCTTTCTTT

D: -
J: TRBJ1-3
length: 12
V: TRBV7-9
size: few
CDR3: CASSLQGNTIYF
DNA: TGTGCCAGCAGCTTACAAGGAAACACCATATATTTT

D: -
J: TRBJ2-7
length: 12
V: TRBV19
size: -
CDR3: CASSMGGGEQYF
DNA: TGTGCCAGTAGTATGGGAGGGGGCGAGCAGTACTTC

D: TRBD1
J: TRBJ2-5
length: 14
V: TRBV7-6
size: -
CDR3: CASRSTGPSGSQYF
DNA: TGTGCCAGCAGGTCGACAGGGCCTTCCGGGTCCCAGTACTTC

D: -
J: TRBJ2-5
length: 15
V: TRBV19
size: -
CDR3: CASSMEREWGKTQYF
DNA: TGTGCCAGTAGTATGGAACGGGAGTGGGGAAAGACCCAGTACTTC

D: -
J: TRBJ2-1
length: 19
V: TRBV5-4
size: -
CDR3: CASTSELHPGASSYNEQFF
DNA: TGTGCCAGCACCTCCGAGCTTCACCCAGGGGCAAGTTCCTACAATGAGCAGTTCTTC

D: TRBD2
J: TRBJ2-1
length: 17
V: TRBV28
size: -
CDR3: CASSSRGAGAAYNEQFF
DNA: TGTGCCAGCAGTTCCCGAGGGGCGGGAGCGGCCTACAATGAGCAGTTCTTC

D: -
J: TRBJ1-3
length: 13
V: TRBV19
size: once
CDR3: CASRQNSGNTIYF
DNA: TGTGCCAGTAGGCAGAACTCTGGAAACACCATATATTTT

D: -
J: TRBJ2-5
length: 13
V: TRBV19
size: -
CDR3: CASSNTGQETQYF
DNA: TGTGCCAGTAGTAACACAGGCCAAGAGACCCAGTACTTC

D: TRBD1
J: TRBJ1-2
length: 17
V: TRBV28
size: -
CDR3: CASSSIGFGQVNYGYTF
DNA: TGTGCCAGCAGTTCCATAGGGTTCGGACAGGTTAACTATGGCTACACCTTC

D: -
J: TRBJ2-5
length: 13
V: TRBV18
size: once
CDR3: CASSPFLQETQYF
DNA: TGTGCCAGCTCACCGTTCTTGCAAGAGACCCAGTACTTC

D: TRBD1
J: TRBJ2-7
length: 15
V: TRBV28
size: -
CDR3: CASSSGGTGAHEQYF
DNA: TGTGCCAGCAGTTCCGGGGGGACAGGGGCCCACGAGCAGTACTTC

D: -
J: TRBJ2-7
length: 14
V: TRBV5-6
size: few
CDR3: CASSPGQPTYEQYF
DNA: TGTGCCAGCAGCCCAGGACAGCCTACCTACGAGCAGTACTTC

D: TRBD2
J: TRBJ2-5
length: 14
V: TRBV5-4
size: -
CDR3: CASSQGTNQETQYF
DNA: TGTGCCAGCAGCCAAGGGACTAACCAAGAGACCCAGTACTTC

D: TRBD2
J: TRBJ2-3
length: 17
V: TRBV5-4
size: -
CDR3: CASKIGLAGGSGDTQYF
DNA: TGTGCCAGCAAGATCGGGCTCGCGGGAGGGAGTGGAGATACGCAGTATTTT

D: -
J: TRBJ1-3
length: 16
V: TRBV2
size: -
CDR3: CASSSRKGDRGNTIYF
DNA: TGTGCCAGCAGTTCCCGTAAGGGGGATAGGGGAAACACCATATATTTT

D: -
J: TRBJ1-5
length: 15
V: TRBV28
size: once
CDR3: CASSPFDRPNQPQHF
DNA: TGTGCCAGCAGCCCCTTCGACAGACCTAATCAGCCCCAGCATTTT

D: TRBD2
J: TRBJ2-5
length: 13
V: TRBV7-9
size: -
CDR3: CASSLDLLGGQYF
DNA: TGTGCCAGCAGCTTAGATCTGTTGGGGGGGCAGTACTTC

D: TRBD1
J: TRBJ1-2
length: 18
V: TRBV5-6
size: -
CDR3: CASSLGGDRGYRDYGYTF
DNA: TGTGCCAGCAGCTTGGGCGGGGACAGGGGGTATCGGGACTATGGCTACACCTTC

D: -
J: TRBJ2-2
length: 14
V: TRBV19
size: -
CDR3: CASSIRGNGGELFF
DNA: TGTGCCAGTAGTATACGAGGGAACGGCGGGGAGCTGTTTTTT

D: -
J: TRBJ2-1
length: 16
V: TRBV18
size: -
CDR3: CASSPPTGPSYNEQFF
DNA: TGTGCCAGCTCACCACCCACAGGGCCCTCCTACAATGAGCAGTTCTTC

D: TRBD1
J: TRBJ2-3
length: 16
V: TRBV15
size: -
CDR3: CATSDMRDSQTNTQYF
DNA: TGTGCCACCAGCGATATGAGGGACAGCCAAACGAATACGCAGTATTTT

D: -
J: TRBJ1-5
length: 16
V: TRBV7-9
size: -
CDR3: CASSLDGPMRNQPQHF
DNA: TGTGCCAGCAGCTTAGACGGCCCCATGAGGAATCAGCCCCAGCATTTT

D: -
J: TRBJ2-3
length: 15
V: TRBV7-6
size: -
CDR3: CASSSQVTSTDTQYF
DNA: TGTGCCAGCAGCTCACAGGTCACTAGCACAGATACGCAGTATTTT

D: -
J: TRBJ2-3
length: 16
V: TRBV4-3
size: few
CDR3: CASSQVGGRSTDTQYF
DNA: TGCGCCAGCAGCCAAGTGGGCGGGCGAAGCACAGATACGCAGTATTTT

D: -
J: TRBJ2-7
length: 12
V: TRBV19
size: -
CDR3: CASSGGLYEQYF
DNA: TGTGCCAGTAGCGGGGGACTTTACGAGCAGTACTTC

D: -
J: TRBJ1-2
length: 14
V: TRBV19
size: -
CDR3: CASSIGDFSYGYTF
DNA: TGTGCCAGTAGTATTGGGGACTTCAGCTATGGCTACACCTTC

D: TRBD1
J: TRBJ1-2
length: 12
V: TRBV10-3
size: -
CDR3: CAISTNRGGYTF
DNA: TGTGCCATCAGTACGAACAGGGGTGGCTACACCTTC

D: TRBD1
J: TRBJ2-2
length: 14
V: TRBV27
size: -
CDR3: CASSSQGAVGELFF
DNA: TGTGCCAGCAGTTCTCAGGGGGCGGTCGGGGAGCTGTTTTTT

D: TRBD2
J: TRBJ2-5
length: 17
V: TRBV4-3
size: -
CDR3: CASSQDWASGLQETQYF
DNA: TGCGCCAGCAGCCAAGATTGGGCTAGCGGGCTCCAAGAGACCCAGTACTTC

D: -
J: TRBJ2-1
length: 16
V: TRBV18
size: few
CDR3: CASSPPNSGEYNEQFF
DNA: TGTGCCAGCTCACCACCGAATTCAGGGGAATACAATGAGCAGTTCTTC

D: TRBD2
J: TRBJ2-3
length: 17
V: TRBV5-1
size: -
CDR3: CASSLFPSGRAGDTQYF
DNA: TGCGCCAGCAGCCTCTTCCCTAGCGGGAGGGCCGGGGATACGCAGTATTTT

D: TRBD2
J: TRBJ2-1
length: 17
V: TRBV7-9
size: -
CDR3: CASSSFSSGTLDNEQFF
DNA: TGTGCCAGCAGCTCATTCTCTAGCGGGACTTTGGACAATGAGCAGTTCTTC

D: TRBD1
J: TRBJ2-7
length: 13
V: TRBV10-2
size: -
CDR3: CASSVGTGGPQYF
DNA: TGCGCCAGCAGCGTAGGGACAGGGGGTCCGCAGTACTTC

D: TRBD1
J: TRBJ2-7
length: 15
V: TRBV6-1
size: -
CDR3: CASNSGTAMSYEQYF
DNA: TGTGCCAGCAACTCCGGGACAGCAATGTCCTACGAGCAGTACTTC

D: -
J: TRBJ1-1
length: 15
V: TRBV6-5
size: few
CDR3: CASSYSPPLDTEAFF
DNA: TGTGCCAGCAGTTATTCTCCCCCACTGGACACTGAAGCTTTCTTT

D: TRBD1
J: TRBJ1-4
length: 16
V: TRBV4-3
size: -
CDR3: CASSRSAQGWDEKLFF
DNA: TGCGCCAGCAGCCGAAGCGCACAGGGGTGGGATGAAAAACTGTTTTTT

D: -
J: TRBJ1-4
length: 12
V: TRBV6-5
size: -
CDR3: CASGRIREKLFF
DNA: TGTGCCAGCGGGAGGATTCGCGAAAAACTGTTTTTT

D: TRBD1
J: TRBJ2-7
length: 17
V: TRBV28
size: -
CDR3: CASSLVQRPRGSYEQYF
DNA: TGTGCCAGCAGTTTAGTGCAGCGGCCCAGGGGGTCCTACGAGCAGTACTTC

D: -
J: TRBJ2-7
length: 14
V: TRBV5-1
size: -
CDR3: CASSSGTPSYEQYF
DNA: TGCGCCAGCAGCTCGGGGACACCCTCCTACGAGCAGTACTTC

D: TRBD2
J: TRBJ2-7
length: 15
V: TRBV30
size: -
CDR3: CAWSAGLAGYYEQYF
DNA: TGTGCCTGGAGTGCCGGACTAGCGGGATACTACGAGCAGTACTTC